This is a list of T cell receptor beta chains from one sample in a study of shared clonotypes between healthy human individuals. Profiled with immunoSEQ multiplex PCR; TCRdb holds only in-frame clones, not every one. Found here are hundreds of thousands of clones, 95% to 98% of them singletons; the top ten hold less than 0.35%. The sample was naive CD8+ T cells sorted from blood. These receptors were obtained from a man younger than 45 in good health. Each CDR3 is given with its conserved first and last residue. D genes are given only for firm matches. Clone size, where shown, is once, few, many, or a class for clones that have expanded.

TGCAGTGCTAGACTGAGGGTTGAGCAGTTCTTC	CSARLRVEQFF	TRBV20-1	-	TRBJ2-1	-
TGTGCCTGGAACGTAGCGGGATTCTACAATGAGCAGTTCTTC	CAWNVAGFYNEQFF	TRBV30	TRBD2	TRBJ2-1	-
TGTGCCAGCAGCTTAGGTTGGGGGCCTGCCTACGAGCAGTACTTC	CASSLGWGPAYEQYF	TRBV11-2	-	TRBJ2-7	-
TGTGCCAGCAGCCCCCCCTGGGCGGGAGTATTCGAATACGAGCAGTACTTC	CASSPPWAGVFEYEQYF	TRBV11-2	TRBD2	TRBJ2-7	-
TGCGCCAGCAGCCATGGGCCTCGAATAGCGGGCGGCTCCTACAATGAGCAGTTCTTC	CASSHGPRIAGGSYNEQFF	TRBV4-1	TRBD2	TRBJ2-1	-
TGTGCCAGCAGCTTAGATCAAGCGAACTATGGCTACACCTTC	CASSLDQANYGYTF	TRBV7-9	-	TRBJ1-2	-
TGTGCCAGCAGCCTCGGGCTAGCGGGGAACACCGGGGAGCTGTTTTTT	CASSLGLAGNTGELFF	TRBV7-9	TRBD2	TRBJ2-2	-
TGTGCCTTGGACAGAGAGAACACTGAAGCTTTCTTT	CALDRENTEAFF	TRBV2	-	TRBJ1-1	-
TGTGCCAGCGGTGAAATCCCCTACACCTTC	CASGEIPYTF	TRBV2	-	TRBJ1-2	-
TGTGCCAGCAGCTTAAGGCGGACTAATGAAAAACTGTTTTTT	CASSLRRTNEKLFF	TRBV7-9	-	TRBJ1-4	-
TGTGCCTGGAGAAACAAGGGTCGTGGCTACACCTTC	CAWRNKGRGYTF	TRBV30	-	TRBJ1-2	-
TGTGCCAGCAGTTTAGGCAGCAATCAGCCCCAGCATTTT	CASSLGSNQPQHF	TRBV27	-	TRBJ1-5	few
TGCGCCAGCAGCCAAGATATCTTAAATGAGCAGTTCTTC	CASSQDILNEQFF	TRBV4-3	-	TRBJ2-1	-
TGTGCCAGCAGCCCCAGGCCGCAGGGGGAGACCCAGTACTTC	CASSPRPQGETQYF	TRBV7-9	-	TRBJ2-5	-
TGTGCCAGCAGCCTAGGGGTCTCTGGGGCCAACGTCCTGACTTTC	CASSLGVSGANVLTF	TRBV6-5	-	TRBJ2-6	-
TGTGCCAGCGGGACAGGGGTAAACAATGAGCAGTTCTTC	CASGTGVNNEQFF	TRBV7-7	TRBD1	TRBJ2-1	-
TGTGCCAGCAGTAGCTCTGACAGGACCTCTGGGGCCAACGTCCTGACTTTC	CASSSSDRTSGANVLTF	TRBV7-9	-	TRBJ2-6	-
TGCGCCAGCAGCTGGTCGACAGGGGGCAGTGCTAGCTACAATGAGCAGTTCTTC	CASSWSTGGSASYNEQFF	TRBV5-1	TRBD1	TRBJ2-1	-
TGTGCCAGCAGCGGGGGGAGCCCAGGGGGCGCCTATGGCTACACCTTC	CASSGGSPGGAYGYTF	TRBV7-9	TRBD1	TRBJ1-2	-
TGTGCCAGCAGCTTCACAGGGATCGGGGAGCTGTTTTTT	CASSFTGIGELFF	TRBV7-6	-	TRBJ2-2	-
TGTGCCAGCCTCGTCCCGGGACAGGGTGTAGCTTTCTTT	CASLVPGQGVAFF	TRBV19	TRBD1	TRBJ1-1	few
TGTGCCAGCAGCGTGGTCCCTAGCTCCTACAATGAGCAGTTCTTC	CASSVVPSSYNEQFF	TRBV9	-	TRBJ2-1	few
TGTGCCAGCAGCCAGGAGCTAAGGGAACCCTCCTACAATGAGCAGTTCTTC	CASSQELREPSYNEQFF	TRBV14	-	TRBJ2-1	once
-	CASSVGGGTAYYNEQFF	TRBV9	-	TRBJ2-1	-
TGTGCCAGCCCTAGCGGGAGGCAAGAAAGGGGCTTCTTC	CASPSGRQERGFF	TRBV2	TRBD2	TRBJ2-1	-
TGCAGCGTTGAAGGTGCGTGGACAGGGTTGGCAGATACGCAGTATTTT	CSVEGAWTGLADTQYF	TRBV29-1	TRBD1	TRBJ2-3	-
TGTGCCAGCAGTTCCACAAGCGGGAGGATCCAAGAGACCCAGTACTTC	CASSSTSGRIQETQYF	TRBV27	TRBD2	TRBJ2-5	-
TGTGCCAGCAGCGTAGACCCAGACAGGGTGACCCCTGGGGCCAACGTCCTGACTTTC	CASSVDPDRVTPGANVLTF	TRBV9	TRBD1	TRBJ2-6	-
TGTGCCACCGGGACTAGCGGGTACAATGAGCAGTTCTTC	CATGTSGYNEQFF	TRBV15	TRBD2	TRBJ2-1	-
TGTGCCAGCAGCGGCCAGGTGACAGGGTTACTAGTAGGTTCTTTTAACAATGAGCAGTTCTTC	CASSGQVTGLLVGSFNNEQFF	TRBV9	TRBD1	TRBJ2-1	-
TGTGCCAGCAGTTTGTGGACAGGTAGCACAGATACGCAGTATTTT	CASSLWTGSTDTQYF	TRBV28	TRBD1	TRBJ2-3	-
TGTGCCACCAGCAGAGATGCGGGGAGGACTGAAGCTTTCTTT	CATSRDAGRTEAFF	TRBV15	-	TRBJ1-1	-
TGCGCCAGCAGCCAAGGGAATATGAACACTGAAGCTTTCTTT	CASSQGNMNTEAFF	TRBV4-1	-	TRBJ1-1	once
TGCAGCGTTAGGGGGTTGAACACTGAAGCTTTCTTT	CSVRGLNTEAFF	TRBV29-1	-	TRBJ1-1	-
TGTGCCAGCAGTTACGTACAGGGAGAGTACGAGCAGTACTTC	CASSYVQGEYEQYF	TRBV6-5	-	TRBJ2-7	-
TGCGCCAGCAGCTTGGAGGGGGTTGGCCTCGATGGCTACACCTTC	CASSLEGVGLDGYTF	TRBV5-1	-	TRBJ1-2	-
TGTGCCAGCAGCCTCGGACAGGGAGGGCAGCCCCAGCATTTT	CASSLGQGGQPQHF	TRBV11-3	TRBD1	TRBJ1-5	-
TGTGCCAGCAGCGGGCCTGGTTACAATGAGCAGTTCTTC	CASSGPGYNEQFF	TRBV9	-	TRBJ2-1	-
TGCGCCAGCAGCTTGGGAGGCGGGCCCGGGGTCTACGAGCAGTACTTC	CASSLGGGPGVYEQYF	TRBV5-1	-	TRBJ2-7	-
TGTGCCAGCAGCCTGGACAGGGGTCGCGAGCAGTACTTC	CASSLDRGREQYF	TRBV6-5	TRBD1	TRBJ2-7	-
TGTGCCAGCAGTTGGACTAGCACCTACGAGCAGTACTTC	CASSWTSTYEQYF	TRBV27	TRBD2	TRBJ2-7	-
TGCGCCAGCAGCCAAGATAGCGGGAGTCGCTACGAGCAGTACTTC	CASSQDSGSRYEQYF	TRBV4-1	TRBD2	TRBJ2-7	-
TGCAGCGTTGAAAGTGGCTGGGACACCCAAGAGACCCAGTACTTC	CSVESGWDTQETQYF	TRBV29-1	-	TRBJ2-5	-
TGTGCCAGCAGCGGGCTCTCGGACGAGCAGTACTTC	CASSGLSDEQYF	TRBV6-1	-	TRBJ2-7	-
TGTGCCAGCAGCCGTGGGACAGCCGGGGAGCTGTTTTTT	CASSRGTAGELFF	TRBV5-5	TRBD1	TRBJ2-2	-
TGTGCCAGCAGTTATTTGACAGGGGGCACAGATACGCAGTATTTT	CASSYLTGGTDTQYF	TRBV6-5	TRBD1	TRBJ2-3	-
TGCAGCGTTGAATTACAGAGCGGGGAGCAGTACTTC	CSVELQSGEQYF	TRBV29-1	-	TRBJ2-7	-
TGCGCCAGCAGCTTGGCCGTTTCGGAGGAGCAGTACTTC	CASSLAVSEEQYF	TRBV5-1	-	TRBJ2-7	-
TGTGCCAGCAGCTCTCCGACTAGCGGGATCAATGAGCAGTTCTTC	CASSSPTSGINEQFF	TRBV11-3	TRBD2	TRBJ2-1	-
TGTGCCAGCAGCTTCCGGACTAAGCTCTACGAGCAGTACTTC	CASSFRTKLYEQYF	TRBV5-5	-	TRBJ2-7	-